This passage covers 9 T cell receptor beta chains from one sample sequenced in a study of T-cell reconstitution after alpha-beta-depleted transplantation in children. The TCRbeta library was prepared with unique molecular identifiers. TCRdb reprocessed the PCR reads with MiXCR, giving one entry per CDR3 protein. The data hold about 460,000 distinct CDR3 sequences, with roughly 11% observed a single time. This specimen was PBMCs, mostly from graft donor cells, taken 180 days after TCRalphabeta/CD19-depleted stem cell transplant. Receptor source: a female patient between 2 and 10 years old who had a stem cell transplant for aplastic anemia, so the T cells may come from the graft donor.

This clonotype came up a few times. The rearrangement links TRBV20-1 to TRBJ2-7; 10 bases map to TRBD1. J was trimmed by 2 bases and V by 6 bases; bases with no gene match: 10. Germline V CDR1 and CDR2: DFQATT, SNEGSKA (reference sequence). This CDR3 region has 15 residues. The CDR3 here is CSAAPGQGLPYEQYF. Written as DNA, the CDR3 is TGCAGTGCGGCCCCGGGACAGGGGCTCCCCTACGAGCAGTACTTC.

This clonotype came up many times. The chain has TRBV5-1 and TRBJ2-1; D unresolved. The V gene's germline CDR1 is SGHRS and CDR2 YFSETQ. The CDR3 contains 12 residues. V gave up 0 bases and J gave up 12 bases, with 10 bases separating them. CDR3 DNA sequence: TGCGCCAGCAGCTTGGGACGGTACGGGCAGTTCTTC. This gives the protein CASSLGRYGQFF.

This clonotype has just a few counts. This chain uses TRBV4-3 with TRBJ2-7; no clear D. CDR3 length: 15 amino acids. Germline-derived CDR1 and CDR2 are LGHNA and YSLEER. V shed 4 bases and J shed 5 bases, with 18 bases lying between them. DNA for the CDR3: TGCGCCAGCAGCCGAACGGGTCAAGGGTTCCACGAGCAGTACTTC. Encoded protein: CASSRTGQGFHEQYF.

This clonotype was recorded a few times. The J gene is TRBJ2-7, the V gene TRBV20-1, with D hard to call. The CDR3 totals 11 residues. Per germline, CDR1 DFQATT and CDR2 SNEGSKA (reference sequence). V lost 5 bases and J lost 7, with 12 bases in between. The CDR3: CSAPSAGEQYV. The CDR3 DNA sequence: TGCAGTGCTCCCTCAGCCGGAGAGCAGTACGTC.

The gene calls are TRBV7-2 and TRBJ1-4, with D unclear. Germline V gene lookup returns CDR1 SGHTA and CDR2 FQGNSA. This CDR3 is built from 14 residues. Trimming pared 2 bases from V and 8 bases from J, leaving 12 bases between. The CDR3 DNA follows: TGTGCCAGCAGCTTATCCCCGGGCGGAGAAAAACTGTTTTTT. As protein: CASSLSPGGEKLFF.

This clonotype showed up just a few times. This chain joins TRBV5-1 and TRBJ2-3, with D tentatively TRBD2 (5 bases). Per the germline V gene, CDR1 is SGHRS and CDR2 is YFSETQ. The ends were cut back, 0 bases at V and 2 bases at J, with 25 bases in the middle. This CDR3 comprises 20 residues. The CDR3 nucleotides read TGCGCCAGCAGCTTGGCCTTGGACTCTACCTACATCTTTAACACAGATACGCAGTATTTT. It codes for CASSLALDSTYIFNTDTQYF.

This clonotype has at least ten counts. The V gene is TRBV29-1, the J gene TRBJ2-2; 9 bases are shared with TRBD2. The CDR3 spans 12 residues. From germline, CDR1 is SQVTM and CDR2 ANQGSEA. The CDR3 spells CAAGGRTGELFF. As DNA, the CDR3 is TGCGCAGCGGGAGGACGGACCGGGGAGCTGTTTTTT.

This clonotype was observed a few times. The gene calls are TRBV29-1 and TRBJ1-2; 9 bases match TRBD1. With V trimmed by 6 bases and J by 5 bases, 13 bases remained unmatched. Per germline, CDR1 SQVTM and CDR2 ANQGSEA. The CDR3 extends over 15 amino acids. The CDR3: CSVDGRDRAGYGYTF. In nucleotides, the CDR3 is TGCAGCGTCGACGGACGGGACAGGGCAGGATATGGCTACACCTTC.

The gene calls are TRBV20-1 and TRBJ2-7; 11 bases are a match to TRBD1. From germline, CDR1 is DFQATT and CDR2 SNEGSKA (reference sequence). Trimming took 6 bases from V and 3 from J; bases not matched to a gene: 16. CDR3 length: 17 amino acids. The CDR3 bases are TGCAGTGCGAGTACTACCGGGACAGGGGGTTCGGGCTACGAGCAGTACTTC. The encoded protein is CSASTTGTGGSGYEQYF.